The 32 T cell receptor beta chains below were found in one sample sequenced in a study of T cell repertoires in cytomegalovirus infection. What these receptors recognize is not known. TCRdb called the reads again in MiXCR, with one record for every CDR3 protein. This sample has about 100,000 distinct CDR3 sequences, with roughly 39% found just once. The material sequenced was CD8+ T cells from cultured PBMCs, taken from culture after CMV antigen stimulation. These receptor sequences come from a human donor in good health (CMV status not recorded). Some clones in this sample may be carry-over from other donors' samples.

DNA for the CDR3: TGTGCCAGCAGTTCTAGCGGGACCCCTTACAATGAGCAGTTCTTC. This sequence encodes CASSSSGTPYNEQFF. The chain carries TRBV28 and TRBJ2-1; 9 bases match TRBD2. After removal of 4 bases from V and 4 bases from J, the junction contained 5 bases not matched to a gene. Germline-derived CDR1 and CDR2 are MDHEN and SYDVKM. The CDR3 has 15 residues.

This clonotype was counted many times. This chain joins TRBV5-4 and TRBJ2-7, with TRBD1 matching 12 bases. The V and J ends lost 4 bases and 3 bases, in that order; junction bases with no gene match: 5. The CDR3 totals 15 residues. Germline CDR1 and CDR2: SGHNT and YYREEE (reference sequence). The CDR3 DNA is TGTGCCAGCAGCACCGGGACAGGGGGCATCTACGAGCAGTACTTC. Protein: CASSTGTGGIYEQYF.

The chain employs TRBV5-6 and TRBJ2-4; D is possibly TRBD2 (5 bases). Trimming left V 4 bases short and J 1 base short, with 12 bases between. CDR1 and CDR2 from the germline V gene are SGHDT and YYEEEE. This CDR3 region has 15 residues. The CDR3 bases are TGTGCCAGCAGCGCTCTCACGGGGGCCAAAAACATTCAGTACTTC. This translates into CASSALTGAKNIQYF. Looking up the rest from reference TRBV5-6 and TRBJ2-4 gives the full variable domain: DAGVTQSPTHLIKTRGQQVTLRCSPKSGHDTVSWYQQALGQGPQFIFQYYEEEERQRGNFPDRFSGHQFPNYSSELNVNALLLGDSALYLCASSALTGAKNIQYFGAGTRLSVL.

The rearrangement uses TRBV27 and TRBJ2-2; D gene uncertain. This CDR3 is built from 13 residues. The ends were cut back, 3 bases at V and 10 bases at J, with 12 bases in the middle. CDR1 is MNHEY and CDR2 is SMNVEV in the germline V gene (reference sequence). CDR3 protein: CASSLRYFEELFF. CDR3 nucleotides: TGTGCCAGCAGTTTGCGGTATTTCGAGGAGCTGTTTTTT.

The chain couples TRBV6-5 to TRBJ1-2; TRBD1 aligns across 10 bases. Germline V gives CDR1 MNHEY, CDR2 SVGAGI. This CDR3 region has 16 residues. The V segment lost 8 bases and the J segment 6 bases; nucleotides outside the gene matches: 15. The CDR3 region is CASGLNRDRGPHGYTF. As DNA, the CDR3 is TGTGCCAGCGGACTTAACCGGGACAGGGGACCCCATGGCTACACCTTC.

This clonotype was seen a few times. J is TRBJ1-4 and V is TRBV7-8; D gene ambiguous. Trimming shortened V by 5 bases and J by 0 bases, and 10 bases separated the two germline ends. The germline V gene has CDR1 SGHVS and CDR2 FQNEAQ. The CDR3 is 15 amino acids. The CDR3 sequence is CASSRRQATNEKLFF. CDR3 sequence (DNA): TGTGCCAGCAGCCGGAGACAAGCAACTAATGAAAAACTGTTTTTT.

In its sample, this clonotype was seen a few times. The chain recombines TRBV7-3 with TRBJ2-3; 8 positions match TRBD2. With 5 bases clipped from V and 6 bases from J, the junction kept 13 bases outside the gene matches. The CDR3 loop spans 16 amino acids. Germline V gene lookup returns CDR1 SGHTA and CDR2 FQGTGA. CDR3 in amino acids: CASSLLAAVSLDTQYF. The CDR3 nucleotides are TGTGCCAGCAGCCTACTAGCGGCGGTATCTCTGGATACGCAGTATTTT.

This clonotype has more than one count but fewer than ten. The chain combines TRBV27 with TRBJ1-2; perhaps TRBD1 as D (6 bases). The CDR3 consists of 14 residues. Trimming removed 7 bases from V and 4 bases from J, with 16 bases in between. Germline lookup yields CDR1 MNHEY and CDR2 SMNVEV (reference sequence). The CDR3: CASKETGTFYGYTF. CDR3 bases: TGTGCCAGCAAGGAGACAGGTACCTTCTATGGCTACACCTTC.

This clonotype came up once. J is TRBJ1-5 and V is TRBV7-9; 9 nucleotides agree with TRBD1. This CDR3 spans 17 amino acids. The trim removed 3 bases at V and 7 bases at J, leaving 13 bases unmatched. From germline, CDR1 is SEHNR and CDR2 FQNEAQ (reference sequence). The CDR3 loop is CASSFIRGQGVGQPQHF. CDR3 DNA: TGTGCCAGCAGCTTTATCCGGGGACAGGGAGTAGGACAGCCCCAGCATTTT.

The genes are TRBV7-9 and TRBJ1-4, with a weak D call TRBD1 (5 bases). Germline V gene sequence: CDR1 SEHNR, CDR2 FQNEAQ (reference sequence). The germline V and J ends were trimmed by 3 bases and 8 bases, with 10 bases remaining between them. The CDR3 length is 13 residues. CDR3 region: CASSLSGQEKLFF. The CDR3 DNA follows: TGTGCCAGCAGCTTGTCGGGGCAGGAAAAACTGTTTTTT.

This sequence joins TRBV12-3 or TRBV12-4 and TRBJ2-3, with D hard to call. V was shortened by 2 bases and J by 2 bases, with 8 bases between the two germline ends. The CDR3 is 14 residues long. The chain's CDR3 is CASSLNRPTDTQYF. In DNA form, the CDR3 reads TGTGCCAGCAGTTTAAATCGACCCACAGATACGCAGTATTTT.

The rearrangement joins TRBV28 to TRBJ2-5, with D perhaps TRBD1 (6 bases). Trimming took off 5 bases at V and 4 bases at J, with 14 bases between the two ends. This CDR3 has 14 residues. From germline, CDR1 is MDHEN and CDR2 SYDVKM. This CDR3 reads CASSRKTGLETQYF. The CDR3 region has the DNA TGTGCCAGCAGTCGTAAGACAGGTCTAGAGACCCAGTACTTC.

This clonotype showed up just once. The chain joins TRBV7-2 to TRBJ1-1; D is undetermined. V lost 6 bases and J 4 bases, leaving 9 bases between the germline ends. Germline CDR1 and CDR2: SGHTA and FQGNSA. The CDR3 has 12 amino acids. The CDR3 protein is CASRYSGTEAFF. The CDR3 DNA reads TGTGCCAGCAGGTACTCGGGCACTGAAGCTTTCTTT.

The rearrangement links TRBV7-3 to TRBJ1-5; tentative D call: TRBD1 (6 bases). The CDR3 is made up of 13 amino acids. V dropped 5 bases and J dropped 5 bases, with 10 bases sitting between them. In germline, CDR1 is SGHTA, CDR2 FQGTGA. In nucleotides, the CDR3 is TGTGCCAGCAGCCCCGGGGGCGATCAGCCCCAGCATTTT. Translating it yields CASSPGGDQPQHF.

In this sample, this clonotype turned up many times. The V call is TRBV6-1, the J call TRBJ2-7, with 10 positions matching TRBD1. Germline V lookup: CDR1 MNHNS, CDR2 SASEGT. With V trimmed by 4 bases and J by 11 bases, 11 bases remained unmatched. This CDR3 has 14 amino acids. The CDR3 sequence: CASSARDRGGKKYF. CDR3 DNA: TGTGCCAGCAGTGCCCGGGACAGGGGAGGCAAAAAGTACTTC.

A remark on this clonotype: A much larger clone differs from this one at a single base, so this may be a read error. The CDR3 here is CASSPNTRTDTQHF. The CDR3 nucleotides are TGTGCCAGCAGCCCTAATACACGCACAGATACGCAGCATTTT. V usage is TRBV12-3 or TRBV12-4 and J usage is TRBJ2-3, with D unresolved. The J call may be incorrect, as the DNA end agrees better with TRBJ1-5. The CDR3 consists of 14 residues.

The genes are TRBV6-5 and TRBJ2-1, with D uncertain. This CDR3 spans 13 amino acids. Trimming pared 3 bases from V and 5 bases from J, leaving 8 bases between. The germline gives CDR1 MNHEY, CDR2 SVGAGI. The chain's CDR3 is CASSYLSDNEQFF. The CDR3 nucleotides read TGTGCCAGCAGTTATCTGAGTGACAATGAGCAGTTCTTC.

This clonotype occurred a few times. This chain connects TRBV4-1 to TRBJ2-3; TRBD2 agrees at 8 bases. CDR3 length: 15 amino acids. Unmatched junction bases numbered 7, after V lost 5 bases and J lost 3 bases. CDR1 is MGHRA, CDR2 YSYEKL, per germline. The CDR3 nucleotides read TGCGCCAGCAGCTTTAGCGGGGCATTTACAGATACGCAGTATTTT. It yields the protein CASSFSGAFTDTQYF.

This clonotype has more than one count but fewer than ten. V usage is TRBV7-6 and J usage is TRBJ1-3; 9 positions match TRBD1. CDR1 is SGHVS and CDR2 is FNYEAQ in the germline V gene. The junction had 2 bases not matched to a gene; V was cut back by 5 bases and J by 0 bases. This CDR3 has 15 amino acids. The CDR3 DNA is TGTGCCAGCAGCCGGGACAGGGACTCTGGAAACACCATATATTTT. It specifies CASSRDRDSGNTIYF.

CDR3 residues: CASSQDLTSSYEQYF. The CDR3 bases are TGTGCCAGCAGCCAAGATCTTACTAGTAGTTACGAGCAGTACTTC. This rearrangement joins TRBV4-2 to TRBJ2-7, with a weak D call TRBD2 (5 bases). Germline V gene sequence: CDR1 LGHNA, CDR2 YNFKEQ. V dropped 0 bases and J dropped 4 bases, with 13 bases sitting between them. This CDR3 comprises 15 residues.

This clonotype has more than one count but fewer than ten. The chain combines TRBV12-3 or TRBV12-4 with TRBJ2-1; D not resolved. Trimming pared 4 bases from V and 7 bases from J, leaving 11 bases between. The CDR3 loop spans 13 amino acids. CDR3 nucleotides: TGTGCCAGCAGTTATGGCCGACTGAATGAGCAGTTCTTC. This codes for CASSYGRLNEQFF.

CDR3 DNA sequence: TGTGCCACCAGCAGAGATCTTGTGAGCTCCTACAATGAGCAGTTCTTC. It translates to CATSRDLVSSYNEQFF. J is TRBJ2-1 and V is TRBV15; D is unresolved. There are 16 residues in the CDR3. V was clipped by 0 bases and J by 0 bases, with 9 bases between them. CDR1 and CDR2 (germline): LNHNV, YYDKDF (reference sequence).

The chain combines TRBV7-6 with TRBJ1-1, with D unresolved. Germline assignment: CDR1 SGHVS and CDR2 FNYEAQ. CDR3 length: 14 amino acids. V was shortened by 1 base and J by 1 base, with 7 bases between the two germline ends. Here the CDR3 reads CASSLVAENTEAFF. CDR3 sequence (DNA): TGTGCCAGCAGCTTAGTGGCAGAGAACACTGAAGCTTTCTTT.

The chain links TRBV2 to TRBJ2-1, with D perhaps TRBD1 (6 bases). The germline CDR1 and CDR2 sequences are SNHLY and FYNNEI. The germline V and J ends were trimmed by 8 bases and 0 bases, with 14 bases remaining between them. This CDR3 is built from 15 residues. This chain's CDR3 is CASRTARSSYNEQFF. CDR3 DNA sequence: TGTGCCAGCCGGACAGCAAGGAGCTCCTACAATGAGCAGTTCTTC. The full variable domain, rest sourced from reference TRBV2 and TRBJ2-1, is EPEVTQTPSHQVTQMGQEVILRCVPISNHLYFYWYRQILGQKVEFLVSFYNNEISEKSEIFDDQFSVERPDGSNFTLKIRSTKLEDSAMYFCASRTARSSYNEQFFGPGTRLTVL.

This rearrangement joins TRBV4-1 to TRBJ1-5; D not resolved. Trimming removed 0 bases at V and 9 bases at J, with 6 bases between. This CDR3 comprises 12 residues. Germline V lookup: CDR1 MGHRA, CDR2 YSYEKL. CDR3 in DNA: TGCGCCAGCAGCCAAGATTCTTCGCCCCAGCATTTT. Encoded protein: CASSQDSSPQHF.

The rearrangement joins TRBV4-2 to TRBJ1-1; D is ambiguous. The CDR3 is 16 residues long. Germline V gene data show CDR1 as LGHNA and CDR2 as YNFKEQ. Between the trimmed V and J ends, which lost 0 bases and 5 bases, there was a span of 16 bases. CDR3 bases: TGTGCCAGCAGCCAAGATCGGAAGGAGGGCTGGACTGAAGCTTTCTTT. It yields the protein CASSQDRKEGWTEAFF.

This chain links TRBV7-6 with TRBJ2-2, with D perhaps given as TRBD1 or TRBD2 (5 bases each). Trimming left V 0 bases short and J 7 bases short, with 15 bases between. The CDR3 is 16 residues long. The germline gives CDR1 SGHVS, CDR2 FNYEAQ. The CDR3 sequence: CASSLAYPGRHGELFF. The DNA of the CDR3 is TGTGCCAGCAGCTTAGCATACCCGGGACGTCACGGGGAGCTGTTTTTT. Variable domain in full (rest from reference TRBV7-6 and TRBJ2-2): GAGVSQSPRYKVTKRGQDVALRCDPISGHVSLYWYRQALGQGPEFLTYFNYEAQQDKSGLPNDRFSAERPEGSISTLTIQRTEQRDSAMYRCASSLAYPGRHGELFFGEGSRLTVL.

The table lists this clonotype with a few counts. The chain uses TRBV7-8 and TRBJ2-1, with D maybe TRBD1 (5 bases). Germline CDR1 reads SGHVS; CDR2 reads FQNEAQ. The CDR3 spans 15 residues. Deletions cut 5 bases from V and 0 bases from J, with 11 bases between. The CDR3 sequence is CASSRPDSSYNEQFF. In DNA, the CDR3 is TGTGCCAGCAGCCGACCAGACAGCTCCTACAATGAGCAGTTCTTC.

In nucleotides, the CDR3 is TGTGCCAGCAGTTCGAGTGCTCTCGTCTACGAGCAGTACTTC. Protein: CASSSSALVYEQYF. The chain uses TRBV6-5 and TRBJ2-7, with no clear D. The ends were cut back, 4 bases at V and 3 bases at J, with 13 bases in the middle. This CDR3 is 14 amino acids long. CDR1 is MNHEY and CDR2 is SVGAGI in the germline V gene.

This clonotype showed up many times. V usage is TRBV12-3 or TRBV12-4 and J usage is TRBJ1-2; TRBD1 matches 9 bases. J was trimmed by 12 bases and V by 6 bases; bases with no gene match: 11. The length of the CDR3 is 13 residues. In nucleotides, the CDR3 is TGTGCCAGCAGCAATCCGGGACAGGGAGAGGACACCTTC. Translated: CASSNPGQGEDTF.

This clonotype was recorded many times. The V gene is TRBV7-6, the J gene TRBJ1-1; the D gene is possibly TRBD1 (5 bases). The CDR3 is 13 amino acids. V was trimmed by 5 bases and J by 4 bases, leaving 11 bases between them. Per germline, CDR1 SGHVS and CDR2 FNYEAQ. The CDR3 nucleotides read TGTGCCAGCAGCCCACCGGGGGGCACTGAAGCTTTCTTT. This codes for CASSPPGGTEAFF.

This clonotype was picked up a small number of times. The V call is TRBV12-3 or TRBV12-4, the J call TRBJ2-2; D is perhaps TRBD2 (6 bases). V gave up 3 bases and J gave up 3 bases, with 11 bases separating them. The CDR3 extends over 15 amino acids. This CDR3 reads CASSFTGLYTGELFF. DNA for the CDR3: TGTGCCAGCAGTTTTACGGGACTGTACACCGGGGAGCTGTTTTTT.